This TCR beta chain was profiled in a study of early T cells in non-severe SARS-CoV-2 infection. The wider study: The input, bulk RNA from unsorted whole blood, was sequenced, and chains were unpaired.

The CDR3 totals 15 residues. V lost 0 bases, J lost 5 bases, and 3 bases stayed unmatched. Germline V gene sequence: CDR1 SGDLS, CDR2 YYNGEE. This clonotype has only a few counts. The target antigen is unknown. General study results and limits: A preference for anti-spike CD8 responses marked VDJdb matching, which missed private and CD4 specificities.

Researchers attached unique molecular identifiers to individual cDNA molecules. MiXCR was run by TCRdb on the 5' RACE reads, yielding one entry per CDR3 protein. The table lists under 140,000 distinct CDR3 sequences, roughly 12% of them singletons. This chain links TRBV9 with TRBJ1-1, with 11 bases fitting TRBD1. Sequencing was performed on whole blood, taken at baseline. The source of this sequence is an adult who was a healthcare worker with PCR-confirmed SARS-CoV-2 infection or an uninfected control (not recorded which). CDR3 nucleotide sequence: TGTGCCAGCAGCGTAGACGGGACAGGGGGGACTGAAGCTTTCTTT. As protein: CASSVDGTGGTEAFF. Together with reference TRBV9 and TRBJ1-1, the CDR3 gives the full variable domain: DSGVTQTPKHLITATGQRVTLRCSPRSGDLSVYWYQQSLDQGLQFLIQYYNGEERAKGNILERFSAQQFPDLHSELNLSSLELGDSALYFCASSVDGTGGTEAFFGQGTRLTVV.